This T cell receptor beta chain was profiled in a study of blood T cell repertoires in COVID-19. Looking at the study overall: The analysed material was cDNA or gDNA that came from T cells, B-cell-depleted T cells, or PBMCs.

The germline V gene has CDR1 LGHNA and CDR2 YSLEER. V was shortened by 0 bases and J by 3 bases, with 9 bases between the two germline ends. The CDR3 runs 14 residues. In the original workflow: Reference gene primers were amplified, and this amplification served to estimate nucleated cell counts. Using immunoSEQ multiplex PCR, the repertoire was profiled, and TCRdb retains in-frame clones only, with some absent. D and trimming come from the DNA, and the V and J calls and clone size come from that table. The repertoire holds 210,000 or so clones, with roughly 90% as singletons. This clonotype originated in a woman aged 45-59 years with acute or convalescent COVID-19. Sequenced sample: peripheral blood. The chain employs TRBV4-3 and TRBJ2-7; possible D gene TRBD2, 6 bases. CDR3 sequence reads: CASSQDRGIYEQYF. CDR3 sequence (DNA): TGCGCCAGCAGCCAAGATCGGGGGATCTACGAGCAGTACTTC.